Each of the 16 T cell receptor beta chains below was sequenced from the same sample in a study of T-cell memory formation after mild COVID-19. TCRdb redid the calling of the 5' RACE reads with MiXCR, one entry per CDR3 protein. Of 120,000 to 150,000 distinct CDR3 sequences detected, around 14% appear once; the ten largest clones hold 28%. Sequences were obtained from PBMCs or a T cell subset sorted from them (not recorded which). The receptors were gathered from an adult woman who had mild COVID-19 (a few samples of this study predate the infection). Cell type and time point are not known.

This clonotype has at least ten counts. The V call is TRBV5-6, the J call TRBJ2-1; maybe TRBD1 (6 bases). CDR3 length: 16 amino acids. In germline, CDR1 is SGHDT, CDR2 YYEEEE. Trimming removed 1 base from V and 3 bases from J, with 14 bases in between. In DNA, the CDR3 is TGTGCCAGCAGCTTGTATGGGACAACTATCTACAATGAGCAGTTCTTC. It yields the protein CASSLYGTTIYNEQFF.

This chain connects TRBV11-3 to TRBJ2-5, with TRBD2 matching 8 bases. Germline V CDR1 and CDR2: SGHNT, YENEEA. V trimming: 5 bases; J trimming: 5 bases; junction bases outside the gene matches: 13. This CDR3 region has 16 residues. The CDR3 DNA reads TGTGCCAGCAGCCTGACCTCCGGGGGGGCCTGGGAGACCCAGTACTTC. Its translation: CASSLTSGGAWETQYF. Together with reference TRBV11-3 and TRBJ2-5, the CDR3 gives the full variable domain: EAGVVQSPRYKIIEKKQPVAFWCNPISGHNTLYWYLQNLGQGPELLIRYENEEAVDDSQLPKDRFSAERLKGVDSTLKIQPAELGDSAVYLCASSLTSGGAWETQYFGPGTRLLVL.

This clonotype occurred a few times. V gene TRBV27 combines with J gene TRBJ1-2; possible D gene TRBD1, 5 bases. Germline V gene lookup returns CDR1 MNHEY and CDR2 SMNVEV (reference sequence). The CDR3 consists of 14 residues. V was cut by 3 bases and J by 4 bases, with 12 bases left in between. CDR3 nucleotide sequence: TGTGCCAGCAGTTTTGGGCAGGGTGGCTATGGCTACACCTTC. Its translation is CASSFGQGGYGYTF.

This clonotype was seen more than once but under ten times. This chain links TRBV29-1 with TRBJ2-1; 10 nucleotides align to TRBD2. V was pared by 6 bases and J by 10 bases, with 9 bases of the junction left unmatched. The CDR3 totals 13 residues. In germline, CDR1 is SQVTM, CDR2 ANQGSEA. CDR3 sequence (DNA): TGCAGCGTAAGCGGGGGGGGCAGAAGGGAGCAGTTCTTC. Its protein product is CSVSGGGRREQFF.

The CDR3 reads CASSLVGQGPLAGGGYTF. The CDR3 nucleotides read TGCGCCAGCAGCTTGGTGGGACAGGGGCCGCTCGCCGGGGGGGGCTACACCTTC. V usage is TRBV5-1 and J usage is TRBJ1-2, with 10 bases identical to TRBD1. The CDR3 loop spans 18 amino acids. Germline CDR1 reads SGHRS; CDR2 reads YFSETQ. Unmatched junction bases numbered 16, after V lost 0 bases and J lost 8 bases.

The V call is TRBV27, the J call TRBJ2-7, with TRBD2 matching 9 bases. Germline lookup yields CDR1 MNHEY and CDR2 SMNVEV (reference sequence). After removal of 8 bases from V and 5 bases from J, the junction contained 13 bases not matched to a gene. This CDR3 is 15 amino acids long. The CDR3 nucleotides read TGTGCCAGCGGACCTATTAGCGGGAGAGCTCACGAGCAGTACTTC. Protein product: CASGPISGRAHEQYF.

This clonotype occurred a few times. V usage is TRBV18 and J usage is TRBJ2-1, with 11 bases matching TRBD2. Germline CDR1 is KGHSH and CDR2 is LQKENI. Trimming removed 6 bases from V and 5 bases from J; junction bases left unmatched: 3. This CDR3 is 14 amino acids long. The CDR3 region is CASSGTSGDNEQFF. Written as DNA, the CDR3 is TGTGCCAGCTCCGGGACTAGCGGAGACAATGAGCAGTTCTTC.

J is TRBJ2-7 and V is TRBV9; D remains unclear. The V gene lost 2 bases and the J gene lost 2 bases, with 14 bases spanning the gap. Germline V CDR1 and CDR2: SGDLS, YYNGEE. The CDR3 totals 15 residues. CDR3 in amino acids: CASSVERGPTYEQYF. In DNA, the CDR3 is TGTGCCAGCAGCGTGGAGAGAGGACCGACCTACGAGCAGTACTTC.

This clonotype occurred a few times. The CDR3: CASSGAGGSLGQETQYF. CDR3 DNA sequence: TGTGCCAGTAGTGGGGCAGGGGGCTCTTTGGGCCAAGAGACCCAGTACTTC. The chain combines TRBV19 with TRBJ2-5; 8 nucleotides align to TRBD1. V lost 5 bases and J lost 1; bases outside the gene matches: 12. The CDR3 is 17 amino acids. Germline CDR1 reads LNHDA; CDR2 reads SQIVND (reference sequence).

J is TRBJ1-5 and V is TRBV6-6, with 10 bases aligning to TRBD1. V shed 5 bases, J shed 7 bases, and the junction held 11 bases outside the gene matches. Per germline, CDR1 MNHNY and CDR2 SVGAGI (reference sequence). This CDR3 region has 16 residues. In DNA form, the CDR3 reads TGTGCCAGCAGTGCGCTTGGGACAGGGGCTTGGCAGCCCCAGCATTTT. It translates to CASSALGTGAWQPQHF.

CDR3 amino acids: CAWSGGPGTEAFF. In DNA form, the CDR3 reads TGTGCCTGGAGTGGAGGGCCGGGGACTGAAGCTTTCTTT. This chain joins TRBV30 and TRBJ1-1; D ambiguous. CDR3 length: 13 residues. Germline V gene data show CDR1 as GTSNPN and CDR2 as SVGIG (reference sequence). The ends were cut back, 1 base at V and 5 bases at J, with 11 bases in the middle.

This clonotype was detected only a few times. J is TRBJ2-7 and V is TRBV5-1, with 8 positions matching TRBD1. The CDR3 spans 14 residues. V dropped 4 bases and J dropped 2; count of bases not matched to a gene: 5. CDR1 is SGHRS and CDR2 is YFSETQ in the germline V gene. The DNA of the CDR3 is TGCGCCAGCAGCCCCCGGACAGGGCCCTACGAGCAGTACTTC. Its translation is CASSPRTGPYEQYF.

The chain recombines TRBV7-9 with TRBJ2-7, with D maybe TRBD2 (6 bases). The CDR3 loop spans 13 amino acids. Between the trimmed V and J ends, which lost 4 bases and 6 bases, there was a span of 13 bases. Germline V CDR1 and CDR2: SEHNR, FQNEAQ (reference sequence). The CDR3 loop is CASSSRGGAEQYF. In DNA form, the CDR3 reads TGTGCCAGCAGCTCGAGGGGAGGAGCCGAGCAGTACTTC.

Remarks on this clonotype: This may be a read error: a much more frequent sequence differs by one nucleotide. The genes are TRBV5-1 and TRBJ2-5, with no clear D. The CDR3 has 13 residues. V was pared by 5 bases and J by 3 bases, with 11 bases between. Germline CDR1 SGHRS, CDR2 YFSETQ. The CDR3 loop reads CASRFTVEETQYF. The CDR3, as DNA: TGCGCCAGCAGATTTACAGTGGAAGAGACCCAGTACTTC.

This clonotype turned up a few times. The rearrangement links TRBV6-2 or TRBV6-3 to TRBJ2-1; 7 nucleotides align to TRBD1. The CDR3 is 14 amino acids. V lost 2 bases to trimming and J lost 6 bases; unmatched junction nucleotides: 4. CDR1 and CDR2 from the germline V gene are MNHEY and SVGEGT. CDR3 in amino acids: CASSYVSGGNEQFF. The CDR3 DNA reads TGTGCCAGCAGTTACGTCTCAGGGGGCAATGAGCAGTTCTTC.

This clonotype showed up just a few times. This rearrangement joins TRBV7-8 to TRBJ2-2, with 9 positions matching TRBD2. This CDR3 is built from 18 residues. CDR1 is SGHVS, CDR2 FQNEAQ, per germline. V was clipped by 1 base and J by 0 bases; unmatched bases: 6. In nucleotides, the CDR3 is TGTGCCAGCAGCTTAGGTGTTAGCGGGAGCCCGAACACCGGGGAGCTGTTTTTT. Protein sequence: CASSLGVSGSPNTGELFF. The variable domain in full, with the rest retrieved from reference TRBV7-8 and TRBJ2-2, is GAGVSQSPRYKVAKRGQDVALRCDPISGHVSLFWYQQALGQGPEFLTYFQNEAQLDKSGLPSDRFFAERPEGSVSTLKIQRTQQEDSAVYLCASSLGVSGSPNTGELFFGEGSRLTVL.